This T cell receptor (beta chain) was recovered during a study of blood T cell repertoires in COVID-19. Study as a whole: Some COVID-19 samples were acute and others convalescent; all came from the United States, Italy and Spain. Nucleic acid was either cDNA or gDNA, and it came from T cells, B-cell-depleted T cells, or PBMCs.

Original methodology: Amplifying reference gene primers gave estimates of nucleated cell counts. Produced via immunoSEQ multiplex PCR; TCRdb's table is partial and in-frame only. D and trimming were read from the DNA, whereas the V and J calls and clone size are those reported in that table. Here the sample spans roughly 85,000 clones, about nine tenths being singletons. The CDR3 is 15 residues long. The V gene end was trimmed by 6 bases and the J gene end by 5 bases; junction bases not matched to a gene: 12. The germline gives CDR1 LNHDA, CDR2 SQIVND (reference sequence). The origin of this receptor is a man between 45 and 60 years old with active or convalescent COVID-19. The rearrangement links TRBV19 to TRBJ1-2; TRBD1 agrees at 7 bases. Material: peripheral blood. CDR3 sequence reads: CASSRDSTNDYGYTF. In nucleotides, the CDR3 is TGTGCCAGTAGCCGGGACAGCACCAACGATTATGGCTACACCTTC.